This TCR beta chain is from a study of control samples from healthy donors and cancer patients. Sequenced by immunoSEQ multiplex PCR; TCRdb stores in-frame clones only, minus some. In the table there are 120,000 to 150,000 clones, around 90% of which are singletons. The CDR3 has 15 residues. Trimming took 0 bases from V and 3 from J, leaving 12 bases between them. Per germline, CDR1 MNHEY and CDR2 SMNVEV (reference sequence). The sample holds one count of this clone. This receptor was taken from a man aged 25 to 40 in good health. This sequence joins TRBV27 and TRBJ2-7; D gene uncertain. The sample consisted of blood. The CDR3, as DNA: TGTGCCAGCAGTTTATCGAGTCCTACTATCTACGAGCAGTACTTC. Protein sequence: CASSLSSPTIYEQYF.